The T cell receptor beta chain under discussion was sequenced for a study of cytomegalovirus exposure and HLA in healthy donors. Study summary: Around 81% of around 390 genotyped donors fell in the Caucasian-associated ancestry cluster.

PCR amplification relied on 60 Vbeta primers (plus 13 Jbeta primers). The data were produced by immunoSEQ multiplex PCR, yet TCRdb's version contains in-frame clones alone and is incomplete. The data contain around 70,000 clones, about 81% of them seen just once; the ten biggest clones take up about an eighth. Per the germline V gene, CDR1 is PRHDT and CDR2 is FYEKMQ (reference sequence). With V trimmed by 5 bases and J by 3 bases, 8 bases remained unmatched. This CDR3 comprises 16 residues. With regard to this clone: Antigen unknown.

Study conclusions and caveats: Cytomegalovirus-associated TCR beta chains were listed, numbering 164. It was reported in a later analysis that an Asian-associated ancestry cluster showed fewer N-insertions than the roughly 620-donor mean. Earlier analysis yielded a pattern in which most TCR beta V segments were productive about 90% or about 30% of the time.

The TCR was taken from a man aged 70 or older in good health and CMV-seronegative. The chain is built from TRBV13 and TRBJ2-1; 9 bases line up with TRBD1. Sequenced: PBMCs. The CDR3 loop reads CASSPPRDRDYNEQFF. The CDR3 DNA follows: TGTGCCAGCAGCCCTCCCCGGGACAGGGACTACAATGAGCAGTTCTTC.